The 9 T cell receptor beta chains below all came from one sample that was sequenced in a study of technical replicates of blood from a handful of donors. The protocol was immunoSEQ multiplex PCR, while the TCRdb copy is restricted to in-frame clones and leaves out a portion. The profile shows fewer than 85,000 clones, around 94% of them singletons. The sample was T cells isolated from PBMCs. Receptor source: a human donor in good health.

The chain uses TRBV9 and TRBJ2-3; possibly TRBD2 for D (6 bases). CDR1 and CDR2 (germline): SGDLS, YYNGEE. The CDR3 runs 15 residues. Trimming stripped 0 bases from V and 0 bases from J, with 8 bases between. The chain's CDR3 is CASSVAGLSTDTQYF. The CDR3 DNA is TGTGCCAGCAGCGTAGCGGGACTTAGCACAGATACGCAGTATTTT.

The genes are TRBV27 and TRBJ2-1, with D possibly matching TRBD1 (6 bases). The CDR3 loop spans 13 amino acids. The V and J ends lost 6 bases and 6 bases respectively, with 12 bases between them. Germline CDR1 MNHEY, CDR2 SMNVEV (reference sequence). This CDR3 reads CASSNDRPNEQFF. The CDR3 nucleotides read TGTGCCAGCAGCAACGACAGGCCCAATGAGCAGTTCTTC.

This sequence joins TRBV21-1 and TRBJ1-5; TRBD1, the D gene given by the table, was not confirmed from the DNA. TRBV21-1 is recorded as a pseudogene. CDR3 size: 15 residues. CDR3 coding DNA: TGTGCCAGCAGCAAAAGAACAGGGACCGATCAGCCCCAGCATTTT. Translation gives CASSKRTGTDQPQHF.

This chain connects TRBV2 to TRBJ2-7; 11 nucleotides match TRBD1. This CDR3 region has 14 residues. Germline CDR1 is SNHLY and CDR2 is FYNNEI. The trim removed 6 bases at V and 5 bases at J, leaving 6 bases unmatched. CDR3 coding DNA: TGTGCCAGCAGGGACAGGGGGCGCTTCCACGAGCAGTACTTC. Protein: CASRDRGRFHEQYF.

The chain couples TRBV7-9 to TRBJ2-7, with TRBD2 identical over 11 bases. This CDR3 comprises 19 residues. V dropped 5 bases and J dropped 2; count of bases not matched to a gene: 17. The germline gives CDR1 SEHNR, CDR2 FQNEAQ (reference sequence). DNA for the CDR3: TGTGCCAGCAGCATAGGAGTTGGAGTAGCGGGAGGGCTCACCTACGAGCAGTACTTC. This gives the protein CASSIGVGVAGGLTYEQYF.

V is TRBV19 and J is TRBJ2-2; the D is unclear. The germline V and J ends were trimmed by 1 base and 2 bases, with 8 bases remaining between them. The length of the CDR3 is 15 residues. Germline V gene lookup returns CDR1 LNHDA and CDR2 SQIVND (reference sequence). The CDR3 DNA reads TGTGCCAGTAGTATAGTACAGAGAAACACCGGGGAGCTGTTTTTT. This translates into CASSIVQRNTGELFF.

The J gene is TRBJ1-2, the V gene TRBV28, with D possibly TRBD1 on 6 matching bases. Trimming stripped 2 bases from V and 6 bases from J, with 7 bases between. The CDR3 length is 12 residues. CDR1 is MDHEN, CDR2 SYDVKM, per germline. In DNA form, the CDR3 reads TGTGCCAGCAGTTTACAGGGGCATGGCTACACCTTC. This translates into CASSLQGHGYTF.

This chain joins TRBV23-1 and TRBJ1-5, with 9 bases identical to TRBD1. TRBV23-1 is labeled an ORF, and its function is uncertain. V trimming: 0 bases; J trimming: 7 bases; junction bases outside the gene matches: 13. This CDR3 spans 18 amino acids. In nucleotides, the CDR3 is TGCGCCAGCAGTCAATCTAAAACCCGGGACAGGGCGAAACAGCCCCAGCATTTT. This encodes CASSQSKTRDRAKQPQHF.

The genes are TRBV5-1 and TRBJ2-1; D gene ambiguous. Trimming took off 0 bases at V and 4 bases at J, with 14 bases between the two ends. CDR3 size: 16 residues. Germline values: CDR1 SGHRS, CDR2 YFSETQ. CDR3 sequence: CASSLASLPGYNEQFF. The CDR3 nucleotides are TGCGCCAGCAGCTTGGCCAGTCTGCCAGGTTACAATGAGCAGTTCTTC.